A selection of T cell receptor beta chains follows, all from one sample in a study of cytomegalovirus exposure and HLA in healthy donors. Assay: immunoSEQ multiplex PCR; the TCRdb copy retains only in-frame clones and omits some. The table shows fewer than 200,000 clones, with around 79% occurring only once. The sequencing input was PBMCs. These receptors all come from a man aged 35 to 55 in good health and CMV-seropositive. Each CDR3 is given with its conserved first and last residue. D genes are given only for firm matches. Clone size is stated in some rows and not others, as once, few, many or a class when expanded.

CDR3nt: TGTGCCAGCAGGCCCGGGACAGGCTTAATGAACACTGAAGCTTTCTTT
CDR3aa: CASRPGTGLMNTEAFF
j_gene: TRBJ1-1
abundance: -
d_gene: TRBD1
v_gene: TRBV28

CDR3nt: TGTGCCAGCAGCTTAATGTTGGGGGGAGTGGGTGAAAAACTGTTTTTT
CDR3aa: CASSLMLGGVGEKLFF
j_gene: TRBJ1-4
abundance: -
d_gene: -
v_gene: TRBV11-2

CDR3nt: TGCGCCAGCAGCTTAGCGGGACTAGCGGCATACAATGAGCAGTTCTTC
CDR3aa: CASSLAGLAAYNEQFF
j_gene: TRBJ2-1
abundance: -
d_gene: TRBD2
v_gene: TRBV5-1

CDR3nt: TGTGCCAGCAGCGCCAGAACCGGGACTAGCGGGAGAGGTGAGCAGTTCTTC
CDR3aa: CASSARTGTSGRGEQFF
j_gene: TRBJ2-1
abundance: -
d_gene: TRBD2
v_gene: TRBV9

CDR3nt: TGTGCCAGCAGCCGACACAGGGACCTCACCGGGGAGCTGTTTTTT
CDR3aa: CASSRHRDLTGELFF
j_gene: TRBJ2-2
abundance: -
d_gene: -
v_gene: TRBV7-7

CDR3nt: TGTGCCAGCAGCGGGAGCTCCTACAATGAGCAGTTCTTC
CDR3aa: CASSGSSYNEQFF
j_gene: TRBJ2-1
abundance: once
d_gene: -
v_gene: TRBV7-3

CDR3nt: TGTGCCTGGAGTCCGGACAGGGTGGCGAAGGGCAATCAGCCCCAGCATTTT
CDR3aa: CAWSPDRVAKGNQPQHF
j_gene: TRBJ1-5
abundance: -
d_gene: TRBD1
v_gene: TRBV30

CDR3nt: TGTGCCAGCAGTTTATTTGGCGGGGGAGCTGGGGCCAACGTCCTGACTTTC
CDR3aa: CASSLFGGGAGANVLTF
j_gene: TRBJ2-6
abundance: -
d_gene: TRBD2
v_gene: TRBV27

CDR3nt: TGTGCCAGTATGAGAGGGACAGGGAATGAAAAACTGTTTTTT
CDR3aa: CASMRGTGNEKLFF
j_gene: TRBJ1-4
abundance: -
d_gene: TRBD1
v_gene: TRBV19

CDR3nt: TGTGCCAGTACCCCCGCGCCAGGGCGGATGGGGTATGGCTACACCTTC
CDR3aa: CASTPAPGRMGYGYTF
j_gene: TRBJ1-2
abundance: -
d_gene: -
v_gene: TRBV19

CDR3nt: TGCGCCAGCAGCCGAGCGGGTTCCTCCTACGAGCAGTACTTC
CDR3aa: CASSRAGSSYEQYF
j_gene: TRBJ2-7
abundance: -
d_gene: -
v_gene: TRBV5-1

CDR3nt: TGTGCCAGCAGCCCCCAGGGACTAGCGGCCCCCAATGAGCAGTTCTTC
CDR3aa: CASSPQGLAAPNEQFF
j_gene: TRBJ2-1
abundance: -
d_gene: TRBD2
v_gene: TRBV5-6

CDR3nt: TGTGCCAGCAGCCCCCCGGCCGGGGAGCTGTTTTTT
CDR3aa: CASSPPAGELFF
j_gene: TRBJ2-2
abundance: -
d_gene: -
v_gene: TRBV28

CDR3nt: TGTGCCAGCAGCATGGGGACAGGCCAGCTTTATGGCTACACCTTC
CDR3aa: CASSMGTGQLYGYTF
j_gene: TRBJ1-2
abundance: -
d_gene: TRBD1
v_gene: TRBV9

CDR3nt: TGTGCCAGCAGCTTAGGTCCAGGGATCTCTGGAAACACCATATATTTT
CDR3aa: CASSLGPGISGNTIYF
j_gene: TRBJ1-3
abundance: -
d_gene: -
v_gene: TRBV11-2

CDR3nt: TGCGCCAGCAGCTTCAGCGGGGAGGACAGTCAGTACTTC
CDR3aa: CASSFSGEDSQYF
j_gene: TRBJ2-4
abundance: -
d_gene: -
v_gene: TRBV5-1

CDR3nt: TGTGCCAGCAGTTTAGGACTTGAGACTACCCTCTACGAGCAGTACTTC
CDR3aa: CASSLGLETTLYEQYF
j_gene: TRBJ2-7
abundance: few
d_gene: -
v_gene: TRBV27

CDR3nt: TGTGCCAGTAAAGCGGGTCTATCCTACAATGAGCAGTTCTTC
CDR3aa: CASKAGLSYNEQFF
j_gene: TRBJ2-1
abundance: -
d_gene: -
v_gene: TRBV19

CDR3nt: TGTGCCAGCAGTTATCACAATAACTATGGCTACACCTTC
CDR3aa: CASSYHNNYGYTF
j_gene: TRBJ1-2
abundance: -
d_gene: -
v_gene: TRBV6-5

CDR3nt: TGTGCCAGCTCACTGACAGGGGTTCAGCCCCAGCATTTT
CDR3aa: CASSLTGVQPQHF
j_gene: TRBJ1-5
abundance: -
d_gene: TRBD1
v_gene: TRBV18

CDR3nt: TGTGCCAGCAGTGCCCTCCTAGGCATTCAGTACTTC
CDR3aa: CASSALLGIQYF
j_gene: TRBJ2-4
abundance: -
d_gene: -
v_gene: TRBV28

CDR3nt: TGTGCCACCAGCAGATCGCCCCGGGACAGATACACAGATACGCAGTATTTT
CDR3aa: CATSRSPRDRYTDTQYF
j_gene: TRBJ2-3
abundance: -
d_gene: TRBD1
v_gene: TRBV15

CDR3nt: TGTGCCAGCAGCCTGCTAGGAGGTGGGTCTTACGAGCAGTACTTC
CDR3aa: CASSLLGGGSYEQYF
j_gene: TRBJ2-7
abundance: -
d_gene: -
v_gene: TRBV11-3

CDR3nt: TGTGCCAGTAGTATCGCAAGGGGGCGCGCCTACGAGCAGTACTTC
CDR3aa: CASSIARGRAYEQYF
j_gene: TRBJ2-7
abundance: -
d_gene: TRBD1
v_gene: TRBV19

CDR3nt: TGTGCCAGCAGCCAAGACCAACTGACTAGCGGGAGCAAGAATGAGCAGTTCTTC
CDR3aa: CASSQDQLTSGSKNEQFF
j_gene: TRBJ2-1
abundance: -
d_gene: TRBD2
v_gene: TRBV4-2